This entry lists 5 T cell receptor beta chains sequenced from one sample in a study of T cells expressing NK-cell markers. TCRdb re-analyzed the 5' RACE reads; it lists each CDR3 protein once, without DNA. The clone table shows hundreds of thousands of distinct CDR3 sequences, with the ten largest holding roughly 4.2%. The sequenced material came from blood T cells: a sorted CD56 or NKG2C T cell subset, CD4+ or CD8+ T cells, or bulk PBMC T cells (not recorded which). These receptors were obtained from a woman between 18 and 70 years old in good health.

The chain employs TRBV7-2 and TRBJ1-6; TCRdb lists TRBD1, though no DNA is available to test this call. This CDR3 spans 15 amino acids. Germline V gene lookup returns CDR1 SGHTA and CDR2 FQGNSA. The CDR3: CASSLTGGTNSPLHF.

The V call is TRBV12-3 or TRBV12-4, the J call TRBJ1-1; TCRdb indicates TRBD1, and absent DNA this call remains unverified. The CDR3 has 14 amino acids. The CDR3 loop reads CASREDRTVTEAFF.

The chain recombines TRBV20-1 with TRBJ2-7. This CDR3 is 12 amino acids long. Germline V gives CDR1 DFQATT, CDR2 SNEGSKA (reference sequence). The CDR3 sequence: CSATTDSYEQYF.

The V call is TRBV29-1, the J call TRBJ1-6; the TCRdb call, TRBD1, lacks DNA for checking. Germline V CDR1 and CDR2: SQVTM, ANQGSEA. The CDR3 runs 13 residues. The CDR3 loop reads CSAVQGAGSPLHF.

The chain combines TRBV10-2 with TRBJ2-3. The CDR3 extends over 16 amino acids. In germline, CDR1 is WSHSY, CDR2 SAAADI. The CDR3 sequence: CASGPDERWGTDTQYF.